This T cell receptor beta chain is drawn from a study of identical twins. This clonotype was recorded a few times. Via MiXCR, TCRdb re-called the 5' RACE reads, giving one row per CDR3 protein. Counted here are 600,000 to 700,000 distinct CDR3 sequences, 20% to 25% occurring once; the ten biggest clones make up 4% to 5.5%. These records were also assigned to another study, of T cells expressing NK-cell markers.

This receptor was obtained from a woman aged 18-29 years in good health. Sequences were obtained from PBMCs.

The CDR3 bases are TGCAGTGCCAGACAGGGCTACATCAGCACAGATACGCAGTATTTT. This encodes CSARQGYISTDTQYF. The chain uses TRBV20-1 and TRBJ2-3; TRBD1 aligns across 7 bases. Germline CDR1 is DFQATT and CDR2 is SNEGSKA (reference sequence). This CDR3 contains 15 residues. V gave up 6 bases and J gave up 0 bases; unmatched junction bases: 9.